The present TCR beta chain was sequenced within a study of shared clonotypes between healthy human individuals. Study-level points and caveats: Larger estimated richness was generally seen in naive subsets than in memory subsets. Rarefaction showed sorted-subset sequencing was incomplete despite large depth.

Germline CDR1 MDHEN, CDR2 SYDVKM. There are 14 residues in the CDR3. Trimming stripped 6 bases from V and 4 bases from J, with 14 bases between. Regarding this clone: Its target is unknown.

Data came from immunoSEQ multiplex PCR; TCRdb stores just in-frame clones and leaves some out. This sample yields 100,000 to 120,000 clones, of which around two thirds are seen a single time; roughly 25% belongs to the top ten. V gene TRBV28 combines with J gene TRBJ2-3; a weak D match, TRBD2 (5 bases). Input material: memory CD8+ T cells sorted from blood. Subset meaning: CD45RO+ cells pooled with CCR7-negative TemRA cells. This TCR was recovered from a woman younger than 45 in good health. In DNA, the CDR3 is TGTGCCAGCAGCCGAGGGCGAAGGCCAGATACGCAGTATTTT. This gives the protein CASSRGRRPDTQYF.